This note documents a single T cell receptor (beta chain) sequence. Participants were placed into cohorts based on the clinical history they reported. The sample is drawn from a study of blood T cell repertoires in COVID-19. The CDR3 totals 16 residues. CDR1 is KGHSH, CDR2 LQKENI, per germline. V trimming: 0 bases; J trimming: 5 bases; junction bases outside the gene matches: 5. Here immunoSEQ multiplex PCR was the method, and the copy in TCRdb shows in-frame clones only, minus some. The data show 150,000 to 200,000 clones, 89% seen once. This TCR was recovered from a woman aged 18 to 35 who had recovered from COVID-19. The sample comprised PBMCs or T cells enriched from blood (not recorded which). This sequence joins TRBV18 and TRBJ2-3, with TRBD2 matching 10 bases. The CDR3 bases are TGTGCCAGCTCACCACCTCTAGCGGGAGCCATAGATACGCAGTATTTT. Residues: CASSPPLAGAIDTQYF.